A single sample gave rise to the 31 T cell receptor beta chains below, sequenced in a study of T cell changes during pregnancy in multiple sclerosis. The repertoire was sequenced with immunoSEQ multiplex PCR; TCRdb's copy has only in-frame clones and lacks some. This sample has 56,000 or so clones; 75% to 90% occur once, and the top ten carry about 0.41%. The specimen comprised CD4+ T cells from peripheral blood mononuclear cells, sampled in the third trimester of pregnancy. These receptor sequences come from a female donor with multiple sclerosis, enrolled in a pregnancy study.

The genes are TRBV28 and TRBJ2-7; 7 bases are a match to TRBD1. V dropped 6 bases and J dropped 2; count of bases not matched to a gene: 4. The CDR3 contains 13 residues. Germline assignment: CDR1 MDHEN and CDR2 SYDVKM. CDR3 DNA sequence: TGTGCCAGCAGCTTACAGGGGCCCTACGAGCAGTACTTC. Residues: CASSLQGPYEQYF.

This clone was seen only once. The chain's CDR3 is CAWSEQGVGSPLHF. The DNA for the CDR3 is TGTGCCTGGAGCGAACAGGGGGTGGGTTCACCCCTCCACTTT. The chain employs TRBV30 and TRBJ1-6; 8 nucleotides match TRBD1. Germline V gene sequence: CDR1 GTSNPN, CDR2 SVGIG (reference sequence). V gave up 3 bases and J gave up 9 bases; unmatched junction bases: 7. This CDR3 region has 14 residues.

Only one count was recorded for this clone. The sample has other DNA sequences that encode this CDR3 too. The genes are TRBV5-1 and TRBJ1-3; TRBD1 might be the D (5 bases). CDR1 and CDR2 (germline): SGHRS, YFSETQ. The CDR3 spans 15 residues. V was shortened by 0 bases and J by 4 bases, with 11 bases between the two germline ends. The CDR3 loop reads CASSLAAGHGNTIYF. The CDR3 region has the DNA TGCGCCAGCAGCTTGGCCGCAGGGCACGGAAACACCATATATTTT.

The V and J genes are TRBV7-9 and TRBJ2-1; D remains ambiguous. Germline values: CDR1 SEHNR, CDR2 FQNEAQ (reference sequence). The CDR3 runs 15 residues. V lost 5 bases, J lost 7 bases, and 18 bases lay in between. CDR3: CASSPTVPGGNEQFF. The CDR3 bases are TGTGCCAGCAGCCCGACGGTCCCAGGTGGAAATGAGCAGTTCTTC.

The chain is built from TRBV6-5 and TRBJ2-1; D is undetermined. The CDR3 is 15 residues long. Germline V gene sequence: CDR1 MNHEY, CDR2 SVGAGI. Between the trimmed V and J ends, which lost 0 bases and 5 bases, there was a span of 11 bases. The CDR3 nucleotides are TGTGCCAGCAGTTACTCGATTACTGGAGACAATGAGCAGTTCTTC. It translates to CASSYSITGDNEQFF.

CDR3 DNA: TGTGCCAGCAGGTTGACAGGGGGCGGGCGGGCTTTCTTT. This codes for CASRLTGGGRAFF. The chain is built from TRBV6-5 and TRBJ1-1; 10 positions agree with TRBD1. There are 13 residues in the CDR3. Germline assignment: CDR1 MNHEY and CDR2 SVGAGI. After removal of 6 bases from V and 11 bases from J, the junction contained 9 bases not matched to a gene.

This clone was found once. The rearrangement uses TRBV28 and TRBJ2-7; D may be TRBD1 (7 bases). There are 17 residues in the CDR3. Trimming pared 2 bases from V and 2 bases from J, leaving 19 bases between. Germline V CDR1 and CDR2: MDHEN, SYDVKM. The CDR3 DNA reads as TGTGCCAGCAGTTTAGGCGCGCAGGGGGGCCGTCCCTACGAGCAGTACTTC. Protein product: CASSLGAQGGRPYEQYF.

As DNA, the CDR3 is TGTGCCAGAAGCTTGGGACAGGGTAGGTCAAGCTCCTATAATTCACCCCTCCACTTT. Translation gives CARSLGQGRSSSYNSPLHF. The chain has TRBV5-3 and TRBJ1-6; 7 bases fit TRBD1. TRBV5-3 is classed as an ORF, of uncertain function. After removal of 0 bases from V and 0 bases from J, the junction contained 9 bases not matched to a gene. There are 19 residues in the CDR3.

The V call is TRBV7-2, the J call TRBJ2-3; weak D call: TRBD1 (5 bases). This CDR3 has 13 amino acids. V lost 8 bases and J lost 5, with 14 bases in between. Germline assignment: CDR1 SGHTA and CDR2 FQGNSA. The CDR3 region has the DNA TGTGCCAGCGTTTGGAAGGGGAAAGATACGCAGTATTTT. Protein sequence: CASVWKGKDTQYF.

The CDR3 DNA is TGCGCCAGCAGCCCGGCATCAGGGACTTCCCATTCACCCCTCCACTTT. Protein: CASSPASGTSHSPLHF. The rearrangement joins TRBV4-3 to TRBJ1-6, with D tentatively TRBD1 (5 bases). The CDR3 consists of 16 residues. The V gene's germline CDR1 is LGHNA and CDR2 YSLEER. The germline V and J ends were trimmed by 4 bases and 8 bases, with 18 bases remaining between them.

The chain employs TRBV5-1 and TRBJ1-6, with D unresolved. Germline loops: CDR1 SGHRS, CDR2 YFSETQ. The CDR3 is 16 residues long. Trimming pared 2 bases from V and 1 base from J, leaving 10 bases between. The CDR3 region is CASSFERESYNSPLHF. As DNA, the CDR3 is TGCGCCAGCAGCTTCGAGCGGGAATCCTATAATTCACCCCTCCACTTT.

V gene TRBV7-2 combines with J gene TRBJ2-5, with D possibly matching TRBD2 (6 bases). Trimming removed 3 bases from V and 2 bases from J, with 13 bases in between. The germline CDR1 and CDR2 sequences are SGHTA and FQGNSA. CDR3 length equals 15 residues. The CDR3 here is CASSFGGTRQETQYF. CDR3 nucleotides: TGTGCCAGCAGCTTCGGCGGGACCCGTCAAGAGACCCAGTACTTC.

The V gene is TRBV6-6, the J gene TRBJ2-5; 7 bases match TRBD1. Germline values: CDR1 MNHNY, CDR2 SVGAGI (reference sequence). The V gene end was trimmed by 2 bases and the J gene end by 3 bases; junction bases not matched to a gene: 3. The CDR3 loop spans 14 amino acids. The CDR3 region has the DNA TGTGCCAGCAGTTACCGGCAGGGGGAAGAGACCCAGTACTTC. As protein: CASSYRQGEETQYF.

The rearrangement uses TRBV5-6 and TRBJ2-7, with a tentative D call TRBD2 (6 bases). The CDR3 totals 15 residues. CDR1 SGHDT and CDR2 YYEEEE come from the germline V gene. V was cut by 0 bases and J by 0 bases, with 10 bases left in between. The CDR3 sequence: CASSLGAAGSYEQYF. CDR3 nucleotides: TGTGCCAGCAGCTTGGGGGCAGCGGGCTCCTACGAGCAGTACTTC.

The chain combines TRBV6-1 with TRBJ2-1, with 8 nucleotides matching TRBD2. The CDR3 extends over 15 amino acids. V was clipped by 6 bases and J by 4 bases; unmatched bases: 8. Germline CDR1 is MNHNS and CDR2 is SASEGT. CDR3 protein: CASSVGTRAYNEQFF. The CDR3 bases are TGTGCCAGCAGCGTCGGGACTAGGGCATACAATGAGCAGTTCTTC.

The chain uses TRBV19 and TRBJ2-1, with a possible D match to TRBD1 (5 bases). Germline V gene sequence: CDR1 LNHDA, CDR2 SQIVND (reference sequence). Trimming shortened V by 5 bases and J by 5 bases, and 13 bases separated the two germline ends. The CDR3 length is 14 residues. CDR3 nucleotides: TGTGCCAGTAGTTTTACGACAGAAAACAATGAGCAGTTCTTC. Translating it yields CASSFTTENNEQFF.

The chain recombines TRBV19 with TRBJ2-6, with D perhaps TRBD1 (6 bases). The V end was cut by 9 bases, the J end by 0 bases, with 15 bases between. Per the germline V gene, CDR1 is LNHDA and CDR2 is SQIVND (reference sequence). The CDR3 runs to 16 residues. The CDR3 DNA sequence: TGTGCCAGCACATGGGGGCCTAGCTCTGGGGCCAACGTCCTGACTTTC. It specifies CASTWGPSSGANVLTF.

This chain links TRBV7-9 with TRBJ2-7; 12 nucleotides line up with TRBD2. The CDR3 extends over 16 amino acids. J lost 5 bases, V lost 4 bases, and 9 bases had no gene match. CDR1 and CDR2 from the germline V gene are SEHNR and FQNEAQ (reference sequence). CDR3 sequence reads: CASSSRRLAGVDEQYF. The CDR3 DNA reads as TGTGCCAGCAGCTCCCGTAGACTAGCGGGAGTAGACGAGCAGTACTTC.

The rearrangement links TRBV27 to TRBJ2-7, with a possible D match to TRBD1 (5 bases). Trimming shortened V by 3 bases and J by 7 bases, and 16 bases separated the two germline ends. The V gene's germline CDR1 is MNHEY and CDR2 SMNVEV (reference sequence). CDR3 length: 14 amino acids. CDR3 amino acids: CASSLKRGSWEQYF. DNA for the CDR3: TGTGCCAGCAGTTTGAAAAGGGGCTCCTGGGAGCAGTACTTC.

This chain connects TRBV18 to TRBJ2-6, with D perhaps TRBD1 (6 bases). Germline V gives CDR1 KGHSH, CDR2 LQKENI. V lost 0 bases and J 0 bases, leaving 15 bases between the germline ends. The CDR3 covers 19 residues. The CDR3 protein is CASSPPSVGAGSGANVLTF. Written as DNA, the CDR3 is TGTGCCAGCTCACCACCTTCCGTGGGGGCCGGCTCTGGGGCCAACGTCCTGACTTTC.

The V gene is TRBV9, the J gene TRBJ2-5, with 9 bases lining up with TRBD2. Germline V gene sequence: CDR1 SGDLS, CDR2 YYNGEE. The CDR3 covers 16 residues. V trimming: 0 bases; J trimming: 7 bases; junction bases outside the gene matches: 10. The CDR3 region has the DNA TGTGCCAGCAGCGTAGAATCAGGGAGGCGGGAGGGGACCCAGTACTTC. This encodes CASSVESGRREGTQYF.

V gene TRBV9 combines with J gene TRBJ2-5; a weak D match, TRBD1 (6 bases). The CDR3 consists of 14 residues. Trimming cost V 4 bases and J 0 bases, with 10 bases left between them. Germline CDR1 reads SGDLS; CDR2 reads YYNGEE. CDR3 residues: CASSFGTNQETQYF. The DNA for the CDR3 is TGTGCCAGCAGCTTTGGGACAAACCAAGAGACCCAGTACTTC.

This chain's CDR3 is CASSLASRTEAFF. The CDR3 coding sequence is TGTGCCAGCAGCTTAGCTTCGAGGACTGAAGCTTTCTTT. The chain has TRBV7-8 and TRBJ1-1; D remains unclear. This CDR3 region has 13 residues. V was shortened by 0 bases and J by 5 bases, with 7 bases between the two germline ends. In germline, CDR1 is SGHVS, CDR2 FQNEAQ.

V gene TRBV9 combines with J gene TRBJ1-1; possibly TRBD1 for D (5 bases). This CDR3 is built from 14 residues. The germline V gene has CDR1 SGDLS and CDR2 YYNGEE. Trimming shortened V by 4 bases and J by 2 bases, and 12 bases separated the two germline ends. The CDR3 nucleotides are TGTGCCAGCAGCTTTCAGGGCCGAAACACTGAAGCTTTCTTT. Protein product: CASSFQGRNTEAFF.

V gene TRBV7-9 combines with J gene TRBJ1-2, with TRBD1 as a possible D gene (5 bases). Trimming took 8 bases from V and 6 from J, leaving 16 bases between them. CDR3 length: 13 amino acids. Per the germline V gene, CDR1 is SEHNR and CDR2 is FQNEAQ (reference sequence). CDR3 sequence (DNA): TGTGCCAGCCAGCGGGACGGAGCCCATGGCTACACCTTC. Amino acid sequence: CASQRDGAHGYTF.

This clone appeared a few times. This sequence joins TRBV5-1 and TRBJ1-2; weak D call: TRBD1 (6 bases). This CDR3 has 13 amino acids. The germline V and J ends were trimmed by 4 bases and 4 bases, with 11 bases remaining between them. Germline lookup yields CDR1 SGHRS and CDR2 YFSETQ. CDR3 sequence: CASSLGGGYGYTF. The CDR3 nucleotides read TGCGCCAGCAGCCTGGGAGGGGGCTATGGCTACACCTTC.

The chain joins TRBV7-3 to TRBJ2-3; D perhaps matches TRBD1 (7 bases). In germline, CDR1 is SGHTA, CDR2 FQGTGA. This CDR3 region has 15 residues. V was shortened by 2 bases and J by 5 bases, with 14 bases between the two germline ends. The CDR3 DNA reads TGTGCCAGCAGCTTAGGAGGGGGCATGGGAGATACGCAGTATTTT. Its translation: CASSLGGGMGDTQYF.

This clone was counted once. The V gene is TRBV18, the J gene TRBJ2-7, with D tentatively TRBD2 (5 bases). V was cut by 3 bases and J by 2 bases, with 17 bases left in between. Germline V gene data show CDR1 as KGHSH and CDR2 as LQKENI. There are 16 residues in the CDR3. CDR3 sequence: CASSPAAGRIAYEQYF. The DNA of the CDR3 is TGTGCCAGCTCACCCGCCGCGGGTCGGATCGCCTACGAGCAGTACTTC. Drawing the rest from reference TRBV18 and TRBJ2-7, the complete variable domain is NAGVMQNPRHLVRRRGQEARLRCSPMKGHSHVYWYRQLPEEGLKFMVYLQKENIIDESGMPKERFSAEFPKEGPSILRIQQVVRGDSAAYFCASSPAAGRIAYEQYFGPGTRLTVT.

The chain uses TRBV5-1 and TRBJ2-2; TRBD1 matches 8 bases. The CDR3 covers 15 residues. Trimming at V came to 5 bases and at J to 8 bases, leaving 11 bases not matched to a gene. CDR1 SGHRS and CDR2 YFSETQ come from the germline V gene. The CDR3 reads CASRSDRAQEGELFF. The CDR3 coding sequence is TGCGCCAGCAGATCGGACAGGGCGCAAGAGGGGGAGCTGTTTTTT.

There are a few counts of this clone. This sequence joins TRBV30 and TRBJ1-5; TRBD1 aligns across 8 bases. This CDR3 contains 13 residues. V dropped 5 bases and J dropped 4; count of bases not matched to a gene: 4. Germline CDR1 GTSNPN, CDR2 SVGIG (reference sequence). The CDR3: CAWAQGGNQPQHF. CDR3 bases: TGTGCCTGGGCACAGGGGGGAAATCAGCCCCAGCATTTT.

The V gene is TRBV5-1, the J gene TRBJ2-3; D not certain. Per the germline V gene, CDR1 is SGHRS and CDR2 is YFSETQ. The ends were cut back, 7 bases at V and 0 bases at J, with 12 bases in the middle. The length of the CDR3 is 14 residues. CDR3 region: CASDHLTSTDTQYF. The CDR3 DNA follows: TGCGCCAGCGACCACCTGACTAGCACAGATACGCAGTATTTT.